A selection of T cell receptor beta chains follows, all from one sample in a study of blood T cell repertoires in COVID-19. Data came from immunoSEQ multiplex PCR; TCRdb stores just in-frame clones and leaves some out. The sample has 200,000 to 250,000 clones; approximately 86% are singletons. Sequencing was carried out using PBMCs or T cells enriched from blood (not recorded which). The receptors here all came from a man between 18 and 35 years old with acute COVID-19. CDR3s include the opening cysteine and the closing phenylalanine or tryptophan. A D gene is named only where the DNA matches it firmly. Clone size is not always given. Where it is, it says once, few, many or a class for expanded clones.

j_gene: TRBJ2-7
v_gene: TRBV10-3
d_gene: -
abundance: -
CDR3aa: CAIRSPTGSYEQYF
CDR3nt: TGTGCCATCAGGAGCCCTACAGGCTCCTACGAGCAGTACTTC

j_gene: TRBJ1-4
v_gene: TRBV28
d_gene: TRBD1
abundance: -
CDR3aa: CASSSRTGDNEKLFF
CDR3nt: TGTGCCAGCAGTTCCCGGACAGGGGATAATGAAAAACTGTTTTTT

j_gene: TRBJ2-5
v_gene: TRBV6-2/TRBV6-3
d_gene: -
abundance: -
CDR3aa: CASSYQAGENHQETQYF
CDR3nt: TGTGCCAGCAGTTACCAGGCAGGGGAGAACCATCAAGAGACCCAGTACTTC

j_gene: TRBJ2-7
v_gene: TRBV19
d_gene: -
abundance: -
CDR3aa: CASSLGQSSEQYF
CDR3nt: TGTGCCAGTAGTCTGGGGCAAAGTAGCGAGCAGTACTTC

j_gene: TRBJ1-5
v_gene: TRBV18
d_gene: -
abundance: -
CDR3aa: CASSPLQSNQPQHF
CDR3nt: TGTGCCAGCTCACCATTGCAGTCGAATCAGCCCCAGCATTTT

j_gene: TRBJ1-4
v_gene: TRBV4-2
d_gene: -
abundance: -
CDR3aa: CASSQDRTEGEKLFF
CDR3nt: TGTGCCAGCAGCCAAGATAGAACAGAAGGAGAAAAACTGTTTTTT

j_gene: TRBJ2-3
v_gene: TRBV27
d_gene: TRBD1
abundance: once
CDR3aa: CASSSDRGWGSDTQYF
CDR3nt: TGTGCCAGCAGCTCGGACAGGGGGTGGGGGTCAGATACGCAGTATTTT

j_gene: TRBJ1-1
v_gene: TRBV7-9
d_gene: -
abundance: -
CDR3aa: CASSSRAGQNTEAFF
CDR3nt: TGTGCCAGCAGCTCACGGGCAGGACAGAACACTGAAGCTTTCTTT

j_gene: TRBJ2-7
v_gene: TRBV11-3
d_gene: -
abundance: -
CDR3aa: CASSYSGRVNEQYF
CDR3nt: TGTGCCAGCAGCTATAGTGGCAGGGTGAACGAGCAGTACTTC

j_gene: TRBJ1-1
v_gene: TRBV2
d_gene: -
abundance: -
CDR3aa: CASREQWNTEAFF
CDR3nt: TGTGCCAGCAGAGAACAGTGGAACACTGAAGCTTTCTTT

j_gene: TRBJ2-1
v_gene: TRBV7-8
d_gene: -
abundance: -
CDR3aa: CASSLGLGVVRGYNEQFF
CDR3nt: TGTGCCAGCAGCTTAGGACTCGGAGTGGTAAGGGGCTACAATGAGCAGTTCTTC

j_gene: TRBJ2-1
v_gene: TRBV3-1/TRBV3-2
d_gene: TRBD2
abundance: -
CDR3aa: CASSQGAGVAYNEQFF
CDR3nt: TGTGCCAGCAGCCAAGGCGCGGGAGTCGCCTACAATGAGCAGTTCTTC

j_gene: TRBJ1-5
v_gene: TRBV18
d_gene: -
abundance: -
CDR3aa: CASSAYSNQPQHF
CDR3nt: TGTGCCAGCTCAGCGTATAGCAATCAGCCCCAGCATTTT

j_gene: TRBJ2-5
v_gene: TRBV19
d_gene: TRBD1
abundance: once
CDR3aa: CASSTIYRGYQETQYF
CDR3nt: TGTGCCAGTAGTACGATATACAGGGGGTACCAAGAGACCCAGTACTTC

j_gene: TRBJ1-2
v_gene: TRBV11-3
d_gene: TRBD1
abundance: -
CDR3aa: CASSQTPPGQDGYTF
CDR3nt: TGTGCCAGCAGCCAGACGCCTCCTGGACAGGATGGCTACACCTTC

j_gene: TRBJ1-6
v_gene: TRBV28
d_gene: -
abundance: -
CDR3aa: CASSLDSHSPLHF
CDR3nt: TGTGCCAGCAGTTTGGACAGTCATTCACCCCTCCACTTT

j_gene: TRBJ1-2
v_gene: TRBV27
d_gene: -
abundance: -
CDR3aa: CATGGVYGYTF
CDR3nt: TGTGCCACTGGCGGGGTCTATGGCTACACCTTC

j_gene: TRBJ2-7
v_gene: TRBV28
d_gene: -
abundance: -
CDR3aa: CASSLRGIPYEQYF
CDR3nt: TGTGCCAGCAGTTTGAGGGGGATCCCCTACGAGCAGTACTTC

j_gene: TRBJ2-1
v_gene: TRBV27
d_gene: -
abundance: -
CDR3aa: CASSLSTGFTEQFF
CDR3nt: TGTGCCAGCAGTTTATCTACGGGGTTCACTGAGCAGTTCTTC

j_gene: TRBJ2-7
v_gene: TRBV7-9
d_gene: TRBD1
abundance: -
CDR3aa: CASSPGTGDPYEQYF
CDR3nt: TGTGCCAGCAGCCCCGGGACAGGGGACCCCTACGAGCAGTACTTC

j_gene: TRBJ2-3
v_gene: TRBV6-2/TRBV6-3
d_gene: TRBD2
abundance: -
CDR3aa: CASSNPSGGRGTDTQYF
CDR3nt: TGTGCCAGCAGTAATCCCTCCGGCGGGAGGGGGACAGATACGCAGTATTTT

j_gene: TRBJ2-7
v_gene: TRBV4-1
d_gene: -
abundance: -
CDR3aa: CASSQGASTWEQYF
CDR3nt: TGCGCCAGCAGCCAAGGGGCTAGCACTTGGGAGCAGTACTTC

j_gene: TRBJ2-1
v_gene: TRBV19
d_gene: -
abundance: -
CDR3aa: CASSPMTAGYNEQFF
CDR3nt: TGTGCCAGTAGTCCGATGACAGCGGGCTACAATGAGCAGTTCTTC

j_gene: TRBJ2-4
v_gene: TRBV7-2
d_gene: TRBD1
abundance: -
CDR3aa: CASSFGTGLAKNIQYF
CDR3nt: TGTGCCAGCAGCTTCGGGACAGGGCTAGCCAAAAACATTCAGTACTTC

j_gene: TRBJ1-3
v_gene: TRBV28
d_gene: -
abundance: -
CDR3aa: CASSTLTGPSSGNTIYF
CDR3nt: TGTGCCAGCAGTACACTGACAGGACCGAGCTCTGGAAACACCATATATTTT

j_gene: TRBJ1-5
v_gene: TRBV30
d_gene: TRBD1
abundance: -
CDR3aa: CAWSRGQGNQPQHF
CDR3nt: TGTGCCTGGAGTCGAGGACAGGGGAATCAGCCCCAGCATTTT

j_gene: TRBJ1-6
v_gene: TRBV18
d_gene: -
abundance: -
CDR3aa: CASSPVSPGAPLHF
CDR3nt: TGTGCCAGCTCACCGGTTAGCCCGGGGGCACCCCTCCACTTT

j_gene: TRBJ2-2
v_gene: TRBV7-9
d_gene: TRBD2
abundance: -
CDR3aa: CASRDTLLAGNTGELFF
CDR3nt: TGTGCCAGCAGGGACACTCTACTAGCGGGAAACACCGGGGAGCTGTTTTTT

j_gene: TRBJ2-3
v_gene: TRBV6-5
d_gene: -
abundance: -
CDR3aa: CASSSGAGSVDTQYF
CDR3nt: TGTGCCAGCAGTTCAGGGGCAGGGAGTGTAGATACGCAGTATTTT

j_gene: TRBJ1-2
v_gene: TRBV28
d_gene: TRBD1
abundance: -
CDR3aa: CASTGQGFYGYTF
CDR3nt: TGTGCCAGCACCGGACAGGGTTTCTATGGCTACACCTTC

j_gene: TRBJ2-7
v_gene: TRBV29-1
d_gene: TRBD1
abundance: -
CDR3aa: CSAGQGSYEQYF
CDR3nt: TGCAGCGCCGGACAGGGCTCCTACGAGCAGTACTTC

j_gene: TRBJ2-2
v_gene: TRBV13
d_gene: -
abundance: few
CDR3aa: CASSLEGTGELFF
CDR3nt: TGTGCCAGCAGCTTAGAGGGGACCGGGGAGCTGTTTTTT

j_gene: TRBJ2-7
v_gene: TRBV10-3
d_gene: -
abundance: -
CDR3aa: CAISEPPSSYEQYF
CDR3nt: TGTGCCATCAGTGAGCCGCCGAGCTCCTACGAGCAGTACTTC

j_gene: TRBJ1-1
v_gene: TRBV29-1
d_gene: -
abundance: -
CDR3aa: CSVDGVNTEAFF
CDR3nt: TGCAGCGTCGACGGGGTGAACACTGAAGCTTTCTTT

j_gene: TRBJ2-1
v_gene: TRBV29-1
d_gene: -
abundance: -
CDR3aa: CSVDGSEGTYNEQFF
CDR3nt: TGCAGCGTTGATGGCAGCGAGGGCACCTACAATGAGCAGTTCTTC

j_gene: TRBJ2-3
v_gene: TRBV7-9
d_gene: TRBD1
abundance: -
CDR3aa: CASSDGDRARTDTQYF
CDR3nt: TGTGCCAGCAGCGATGGAGACAGGGCACGCACAGATACGCAGTATTTT

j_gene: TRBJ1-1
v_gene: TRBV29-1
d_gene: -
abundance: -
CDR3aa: CSVVGRDTEAFF
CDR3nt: TGCAGCGTTGTTGGGAGGGACACTGAAGCTTTCTTT

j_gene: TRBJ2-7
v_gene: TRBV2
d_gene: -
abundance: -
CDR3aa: CAGRGSLHLYEQYF
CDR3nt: TGTGCCGGAAGGGGGTCTCTTCATCTTTACGAGCAGTACTTC

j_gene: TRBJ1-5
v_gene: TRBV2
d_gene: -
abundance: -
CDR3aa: CASSGEDGISNQPQHF
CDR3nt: TGTGCCAGCAGTGGGGAAGACGGGATTAGCAATCAGCCCCAGCATTTT

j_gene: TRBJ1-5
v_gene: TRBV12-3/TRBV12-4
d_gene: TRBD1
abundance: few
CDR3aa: CASSGQGVQPQHF
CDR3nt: TGTGCCAGCAGTGGACAGGGGGTTCAGCCCCAGCATTTT

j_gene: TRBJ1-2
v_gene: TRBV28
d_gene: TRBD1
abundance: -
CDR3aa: CASSLWTGGNGYTF
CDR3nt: TGTGCCAGCAGTTTGTGGACAGGGGGCAATGGCTACACCTTC